This TCR beta chain comes out of a study of T-cell memory formation after mild COVID-19. The wider study: Largely, TCR clusters stayed within a single donor. Study results and limitations: CD4+ contracting clones lay mainly in CM and EM, CD8+ ones in EMRA. Pre-infection memory held some responding clones, suggesting pre-existing cross-reactive T cells responded.

In its sample, this clonotype was seen many times. What it binds is not known. The CDR3 is 16 residues long. With V trimmed by 0 bases and J by 4 bases, 3 bases remained unmatched. Germline CDR1 and CDR2: MGHRA and YSYEKL. Employing constant-segment primers, 5'RACE generated TCR alpha and TCR beta cDNA libraries bearing sample barcodes and UMIs. TCRdb reprocessed the 5' RACE reads with MiXCR, giving one entry per CDR3 protein. The sample holds 350,000 or so distinct CDR3 sequences, around a fifth seen once. The chain links TRBV4-1 to TRBJ2-1, with TRBD2 matching 10 bases. The sequencing input was PBMCs or a T cell subset sorted from them (not recorded which). This receptor was taken from a man between 18 and 35 years old who had mild COVID-19 (a few samples of this study predate the infection). Cell type and time point are not known. The CDR3 bases are TGCGCCAGCAGCCAAGAGGAACTAGCGGGGTACAATGAGCAGTTCTTC. Amino acid sequence: CASSQEELAGYNEQFF.